These 17 T cell receptor beta chains were all obtained from the same sample, sequenced in a study of T-cell memory formation after mild COVID-19. MiXCR, run by TCRdb on the 5' RACE reads, gives a single entry per CDR3 protein. The sample lists fewer than 350,000 distinct CDR3 sequences; less than 20% were seen once. The sequencing input was PBMCs or a T cell subset sorted from them (not recorded which). The receptor set was obtained from a man in his late teens or twenties who had mild COVID-19 (a few samples of this study predate the infection). Cell type and time point are not known.

This clonotype occurred many times. The chain links TRBV7-7 to TRBJ2-5; perhaps D is TRBD1 or TRBD2 (5 bases each). Germline V gene sequence: CDR1 SSHAT, CDR2 FNYEAQ (reference sequence). The CDR3 totals 13 residues. V was shortened by 5 bases and J by 2 bases, with 9 bases between the two germline ends. The CDR3 spells CASSQGRQETQYF. The CDR3 DNA reads as TGTGCCAGCAGCCAGGGACGGCAAGAGACCCAGTACTTC. Variable domain in full (rest from reference TRBV7-7 and TRBJ2-5): GAGVSQSPRYKVTKRGQDVTLRCDPISSHATLYWYQQALGQGPEFLTYFNYEAQPDKSGLPSDRFSAERPEGSISTLTIQRTEQRDSAMYRCASSQGRQETQYFGPGTRLLVL.

This chain connects TRBV18 to TRBJ2-2; 7 bases agree with TRBD1. Germline V gene data show CDR1 as KGHSH and CDR2 as LQKENI. The junction had 8 bases not matched to a gene; V was cut back by 1 base and J by 0 bases. The CDR3 contains 18 residues. In nucleotides, the CDR3 is TGTGCCAGCTCACCACAATTCGGGACAGCAACGAACACCGGGGAGCTGTTTTTT. Protein product: CASSPQFGTATNTGELFF.

This clonotype was detected only a few times. J is TRBJ2-1 and V is TRBV2; 8 positions agree with TRBD1. J lost 8 bases, V lost 3 bases, and 9 bases had no gene match. This CDR3 comprises 15 residues. CDR1 and CDR2 (germline): SNHLY, FYNNEI. The CDR3 here is CASSEGQGAFDEQFF. In DNA, the CDR3 is TGTGCCAGCAGTGAGGGGCAGGGGGCTTTTGATGAGCAGTTCTTC. Filled out from reference TRBV2 and TRBJ2-1, the complete variable domain reads EPEVTQTPSHQVTQMGQEVILRCVPISNHLYFYWYRQILGQKVEFLVSFYNNEISEKSEIFDDQFSVERPDGSNFTLKIRSTKLEDSAMYFCASSEGQGAFDEQFFGPGTRLTVL.

The chain combines TRBV9 with TRBJ1-2; D is ambiguous. CDR3 length: 11 residues. Looked up from germline, CDR1 is SGDLS and CDR2 is YYNGEE. V shed 3 bases and J shed 7 bases, with 7 bases lying between them. The CDR3 reads CASSALAGYTF. The DNA of the CDR3 is TGTGCCAGCAGCGCCCTCGCTGGCTACACCTTC.

The table lists this clonotype with many counts. This chain links TRBV5-6 with TRBJ2-3; the D gene is possibly TRBD2 (6 bases). V lost 6 bases and J 4 bases, leaving 6 bases between the germline ends. Germline values: CDR1 SGHDT, CDR2 YYEEEE. The CDR3 is made up of 11 amino acids. The CDR3 DNA follows: TGTGCCAGCACGGGGGCAGATACGCAGTATTTT. This encodes CASTGADTQYF.

The chain is built from TRBV7-2 and TRBJ2-7; 7 bases are a match to TRBD1. Germline CDR1 SGHTA, CDR2 FQGNSA. Germline trimming cut 0 bases from V and 4 bases from J; bases unmatched to any gene: 6. The CDR3 consists of 15 residues. DNA of the CDR3: TGTGCCAGCAGCTTAGCCAAGGACAGGTATTACGAGCAGTACTTC. Encoded protein: CASSLAKDRYYEQYF.

This clonotype was recorded once. The chain joins TRBV20-1 to TRBJ2-7; possible D gene TRBD1, 5 bases. This CDR3 contains 13 residues. Per the germline V gene, CDR1 is DFQATT and CDR2 is SNEGSKA (reference sequence). V lost 1 base, J lost 4 bases, and 11 bases lay in between. The CDR3 loop reads CSARVLGQYEQYV. The CDR3 coding sequence is TGCAGTGCTAGAGTCCTGGGGCAGTACGAGCAGTACGTC.

The chain couples TRBV24-1 to TRBJ1-2, with a tentative D call TRBD1 (5 bases). V was cut by 3 bases and J by 4 bases, with 11 bases left in between. The CDR3 covers 14 residues. The V gene's germline CDR1 is KGHDR and CDR2 SFDVKD. DNA of the CDR3: TGTGCCACCAGTGATCACAGGACGGGCTATGGCTACACCTTC. It encodes CATSDHRTGYGYTF.

This clonotype was detected only a few times. This chain joins TRBV6-2 or TRBV6-3 and TRBJ2-5, with D uncertain. This CDR3 spans 11 amino acids. Germline V gene lookup returns CDR1 MNHEY and CDR2 SVGEGT. Trimming took off 6 bases at V and 7 bases at J, with 9 bases between the two ends. The CDR3 protein is CASSIRGTQYF. The CDR3, as DNA: TGTGCCAGCAGCATTCGAGGGACCCAGTACTTC.

This chain connects TRBV6-5 to TRBJ1-1; no reliable D call. V lost 0 bases to trimming and J lost 1 base, with 6 bases between them. Germline lookup yields CDR1 MNHEY and CDR2 SVGAGI. The CDR3 loop spans 14 amino acids. In nucleotides, the CDR3 is TGTGCCAGCAGTTACTCGAGTGAGAACACTGAAGCTTTCTTT. As protein: CASSYSSENTEAFF.

This clonotype was found a few times. The rearrangement links TRBV6-5 to TRBJ2-3, with 14 bases matching TRBD2. The CDR3 consists of 15 residues. The V gene's germline CDR1 is MNHEY and CDR2 SVGAGI. Trimming removed 4 bases from V and 5 bases from J; junction bases left unmatched: 2. This CDR3 reads CASSSGLAGGDTQYF. The CDR3 DNA reads as TGTGCCAGCAGTTCCGGACTAGCGGGGGGAGATACGCAGTATTTT.

CDR3: CASSLTGSGGSTDTQYF. The CDR3 coding sequence is TGTGCCAGCAGCTTAACTGGTAGCGGGGGTAGCACAGATACGCAGTATTTT. The chain employs TRBV7-3 and TRBJ2-3, with TRBD2 matching 9 bases. In germline, CDR1 is SGHTA, CDR2 FQGTGA. This CDR3 spans 17 amino acids. V was clipped by 0 bases and J by 0 bases; unmatched bases: 4.

This clonotype was detected a few times. The V call is TRBV7-9, the J call TRBJ2-1; TRBD2 matches 9 bases. V gave up 5 bases and J gave up 4 bases; unmatched junction bases: 3. The length of the CDR3 is 14 residues. Germline lookup yields CDR1 SEHNR and CDR2 FQNEAQ (reference sequence). CDR3 residues: CASSRTSDYNEQFF. In DNA, the CDR3 is TGTGCCAGCAGCAGGACTAGCGATTACAATGAGCAGTTCTTC. Drawing the rest from reference TRBV7-9 and TRBJ2-1, the complete variable domain is DTGVSQNPRHKITKRGQNVTFRCDPISEHNRLYWYRQTLGQGPEFLTYFQNEAQLEKSRLLSDRFSAERPKGSFSTLEIQRTEQGDSAMYLCASSRTSDYNEQFFGPGTRLTVL.

This clonotype has more than one count but fewer than ten. The V call is TRBV7-2, the J call TRBJ2-3; possible D gene TRBD1, 6 bases. V was clipped by 1 base and J by 3 bases, with 11 bases between them. CDR1 is SGHTA and CDR2 is FQGNSA in the germline V gene. The CDR3 has 15 amino acids. CDR3 residues: CASSLGVRGTDTQYF. The CDR3 DNA reads TGTGCCAGCAGCTTAGGAGTCAGGGGTACAGATACGCAGTATTTT.

The chain is built from TRBV9 and TRBJ2-2; D not resolved. Trimming took off 4 bases at V and 7 bases at J, with 11 bases between the two ends. This CDR3 spans 13 amino acids. Germline values: CDR1 SGDLS, CDR2 YYNGEE. CDR3 sequence reads: CASSMALSGELFF. The CDR3 DNA sequence: TGTGCCAGCAGCATGGCACTGAGCGGGGAGCTGTTTTTT.

The chain carries TRBV7-2 and TRBJ2-1, with D maybe TRBD2 (6 bases). Germline CDR1 and CDR2: SGHTA and FQGNSA. V was clipped by 3 bases and J by 6 bases, with 12 bases between them. The CDR3 spans 14 residues. CDR3 amino acids: CASSLEMTSNEQFF. The CDR3 coding sequence is TGTGCCAGCAGCTTGGAAATGACTAGCAATGAGCAGTTCTTC.

This clonotype was seen more than once but under ten times. V and J are TRBV6-1 and TRBJ2-7; D is undetermined. V was clipped by 3 bases and J by 4 bases, with 4 bases between them. CDR3 size: 11 residues. Germline lookup yields CDR1 MNHNS and CDR2 SASEGT. CDR3 amino acids: CASSDPYEQYF. The CDR3 DNA is TGTGCCAGCAGTGATCCTTACGAGCAGTACTTC.